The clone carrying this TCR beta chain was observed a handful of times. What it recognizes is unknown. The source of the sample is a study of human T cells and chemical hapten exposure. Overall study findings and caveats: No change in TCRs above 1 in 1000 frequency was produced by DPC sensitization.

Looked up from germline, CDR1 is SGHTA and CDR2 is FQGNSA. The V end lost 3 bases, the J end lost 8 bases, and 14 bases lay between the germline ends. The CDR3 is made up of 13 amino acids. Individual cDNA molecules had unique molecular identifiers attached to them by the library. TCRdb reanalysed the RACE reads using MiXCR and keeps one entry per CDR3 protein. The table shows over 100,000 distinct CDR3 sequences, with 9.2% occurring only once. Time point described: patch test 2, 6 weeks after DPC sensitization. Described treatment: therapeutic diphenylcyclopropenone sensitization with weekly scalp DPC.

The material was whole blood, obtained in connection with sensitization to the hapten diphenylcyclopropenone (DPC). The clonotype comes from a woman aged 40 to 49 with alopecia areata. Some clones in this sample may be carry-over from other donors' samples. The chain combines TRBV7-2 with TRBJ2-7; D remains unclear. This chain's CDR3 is CASSLSEDTKQYF. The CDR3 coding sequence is TGTGCCAGCAGCTTGTCCGAAGATACGAAGCAGTACTTC.